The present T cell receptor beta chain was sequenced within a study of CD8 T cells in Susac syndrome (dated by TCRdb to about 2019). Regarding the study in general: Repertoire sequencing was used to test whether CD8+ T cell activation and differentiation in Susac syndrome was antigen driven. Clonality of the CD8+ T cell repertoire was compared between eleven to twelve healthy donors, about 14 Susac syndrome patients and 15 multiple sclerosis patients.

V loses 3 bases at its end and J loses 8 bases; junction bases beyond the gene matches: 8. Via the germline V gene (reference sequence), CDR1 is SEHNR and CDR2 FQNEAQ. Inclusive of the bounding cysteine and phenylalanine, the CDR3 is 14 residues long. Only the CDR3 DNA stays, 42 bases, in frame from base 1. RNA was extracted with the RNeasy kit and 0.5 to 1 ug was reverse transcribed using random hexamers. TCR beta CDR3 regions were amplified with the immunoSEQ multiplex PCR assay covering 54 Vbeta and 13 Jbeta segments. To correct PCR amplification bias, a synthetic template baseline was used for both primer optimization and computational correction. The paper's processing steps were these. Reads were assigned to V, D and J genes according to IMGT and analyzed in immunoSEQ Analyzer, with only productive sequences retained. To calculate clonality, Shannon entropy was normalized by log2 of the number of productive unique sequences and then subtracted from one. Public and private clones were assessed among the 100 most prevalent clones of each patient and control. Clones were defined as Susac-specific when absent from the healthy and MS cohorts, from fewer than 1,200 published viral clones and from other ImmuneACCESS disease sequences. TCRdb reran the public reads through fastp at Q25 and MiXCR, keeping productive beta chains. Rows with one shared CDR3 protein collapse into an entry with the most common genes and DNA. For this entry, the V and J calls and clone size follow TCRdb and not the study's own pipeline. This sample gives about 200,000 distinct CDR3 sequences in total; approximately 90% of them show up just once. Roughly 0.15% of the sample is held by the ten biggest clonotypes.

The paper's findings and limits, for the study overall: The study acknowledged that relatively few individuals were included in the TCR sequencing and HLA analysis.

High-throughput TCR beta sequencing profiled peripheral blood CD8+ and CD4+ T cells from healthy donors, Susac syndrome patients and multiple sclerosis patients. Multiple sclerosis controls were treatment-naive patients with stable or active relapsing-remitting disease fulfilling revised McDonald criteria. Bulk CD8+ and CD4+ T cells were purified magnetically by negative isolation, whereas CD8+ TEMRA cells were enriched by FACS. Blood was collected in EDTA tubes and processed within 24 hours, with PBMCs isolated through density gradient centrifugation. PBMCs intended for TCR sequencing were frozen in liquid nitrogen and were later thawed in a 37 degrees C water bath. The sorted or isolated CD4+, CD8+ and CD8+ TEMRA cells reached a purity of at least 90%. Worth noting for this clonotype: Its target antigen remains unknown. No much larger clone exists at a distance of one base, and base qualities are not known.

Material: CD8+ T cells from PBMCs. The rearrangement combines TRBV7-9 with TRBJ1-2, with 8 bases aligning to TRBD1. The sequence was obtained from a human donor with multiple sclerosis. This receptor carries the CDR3 CASSFPTGVEGYTF. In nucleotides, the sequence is TGTGCCAGCAGCTTCCCGACAGGGGTGGAGGGCTACACCTTC.